This T cell receptor beta chain originates from a study of OX40 agonist ivuxolimab in advanced cancers. Whole-study context: The group had a mean age of around 60 years, ranged from about 20 to 79, and was 80% to 90% male. Prior checkpoint blockade (anti-PD-1, anti-PD-L1 or anti-CTLA-4) was permitted; approximately 44% had it. Three patients responded partially, comprising one with hepatocellular carcinoma and two with cutaneous melanoma.

Some clones are missing from TCRdb's copy, which holds only in-frame ones; the method was immunoSEQ multiplex PCR. Among roughly 64,000 clones listed, around 88% were seen once. The study's findings and limits: Average numbers of expanded clones were greater in CD8+ T cells than in CD4+.

Germline lookup yields CDR1 LNHNV and CDR2 YYDKDF (reference sequence). This CDR3 spans 13 amino acids. V was shortened by 7 bases and J by 10 bases, with 17 bases between the two germline ends. Turning to this clone: The antigen remains undetermined.

Material: CD4+ or CD8+ T cells sorted from blood, obtained in a trial of the OX40 agonist ivuxolimab. The clonotype was recovered from an adult with an advanced solid tumor such as melanoma, head and neck, liver or kidney cancer. The rearrangement joins TRBV15 to TRBJ2-1; D ambiguous. This CDR3 reads CATTSKQSREQFF. CDR3 nucleotide sequence: TGTGCCACCACCTCGAAACAGTCGAGGGAGCAGTTCTTC.